These 21 T cell receptor beta chains share one sample of origin, sequenced in a study of post-analysis software for immune sequencing data. Regarding the study as a whole: With TRBV5-6, TRBV5-1 and TRBV20-1 included, about five TRBV segments were more frequent in patients than in controls.

Presence of unique molecular identifiers characterized the TCR beta cDNA libraries. TCRdb re-derived calls from the PCR reads in MiXCR, one entry per CDR3 protein. Here the sample spans 750,000 to 950,000 distinct CDR3 sequences, roughly 50% being singletons. No antigens are known for them. Specimen: blood. These receptors all come from a girl aged 5-17 years with multiple sclerosis.

This clonotype occurred once. The junction does not match germline at one end; this may be a read error. The genes are TRBV5-1 and TRBJ1-5; D unclear. The CDR3 is 13 amino acids. CDR1 SGHRS and CDR2 YFSETQ come from the germline V gene. In nucleotides, the CDR3 is TGCACCAGCGCAAGAGACCTTTATCAGCCCCAGCATTTT. It specifies CTSARDLYQPQHF. Combining the CDR3 with reference TRBV5-1 and TRBJ1-5 gives the whole variable domain KAGVTQTPRYLIKTRGQQVTLSCSPISGHRSVSWYQQTPGQGLQFLFEYFSETQRNKGNFPGRFSGRQFSNSRSEMNVSTLELGDSALYLCTSARDLYQPQHFGDGTRLSIL.

This sequence joins TRBV7-6 and TRBJ2-1; TRBD1 is a possible D gene (5 bases). V was shortened by 0 bases and J by 10 bases, with 13 bases between the two germline ends. The germline gives CDR1 SGHVS, CDR2 FNYEAQ. CDR3 length: 14 residues. The CDR3 sequence is CASSLALGVGEQFF. CDR3 sequence (DNA): TGTGCCAGCAGCTTAGCCCTAGGGGTCGGCGAGCAGTTCTTC.

The V gene is TRBV20-1, the J gene TRBJ2-5; D not resolved. Per germline, CDR1 DFQATT and CDR2 SNEGSKA (reference sequence). V lost 4 bases and J 4 bases, leaving 10 bases between the germline ends. This CDR3 comprises 12 residues. This CDR3 reads CSAKKGPETQYF. Written as DNA, the CDR3 is TGCAGTGCTAAGAAAGGCCCAGAGACCCAGTACTTC.

This clonotype was picked up one time. V usage is TRBV20-1 and J usage is TRBJ1-4; D gene uncertain. This CDR3 has 13 amino acids. Germline V lookup: CDR1 DFQATT, CDR2 SNEGSKA (reference sequence). Trimming cost V 3 bases and J 6 bases, with 11 bases left between them. The CDR3 DNA reads TGCAGTGCTAGCTTCCGGGCTGATGAAAAACTGTTTTTT. Protein sequence: CSASFRADEKLFF.

The table lists this clonotype with a few counts. J is TRBJ2-4 and V is TRBV2; D call uncertain. This CDR3 has 14 amino acids. Per the germline V gene, CDR1 is SNHLY and CDR2 is FYNNEI. Trimming removed 6 bases from V and 9 bases from J, with 18 bases in between. CDR3 in amino acids: CASRAEGVRVIQYF. DNA for the CDR3: TGTGCCAGCAGAGCCGAAGGAGTTCGGGTCATTCAGTACTTC.

This rearrangement joins TRBV12-3 or TRBV12-4 to TRBJ1-5; D not resolved. There are 13 residues in the CDR3. Trimming took 5 bases from V and 11 from J, leaving 16 bases between them. CDR3 sequence: CASSPRSLGSQHF. The CDR3 DNA sequence: TGTGCCAGCAGTCCTCGTTCATTGGGGTCCCAGCATTTT.

Only a few counts were recorded for this clonotype. This rearrangement joins TRBV5-5 to TRBJ2-7; unclear D gene. The CDR3 is 15 residues long. Between the trimmed V and J ends, which lost 4 bases and 3 bases, there was a span of 17 bases. Germline V gene lookup returns CDR1 SGHKS and CDR2 YYEKEE (reference sequence). The CDR3 protein is CASSPDVAPYYEQYF. The CDR3 DNA reads as TGTGCCAGCAGCCCGGACGTGGCCCCTTACTACGAGCAGTACTTC.

A note on this clonotype: One end of the junction varies from germline; a read error may be responsible. V and J are TRBV7-7 and TRBJ2-5, with TRBD2 matching over 7 bases. The CDR3 runs 15 residues. Germline V gene data show CDR1 as SSHAT and CDR2 as FNYEAQ (reference sequence). CDR3 nucleotides: TGTGCTAGCAGCTTAGCCATCGGGGGGCAAGAGACCCAGTACTTC. Translating gives CASSLAIGGQETQYF.

J is TRBJ1-1 and V is TRBV19; D is undetermined. Per the germline V gene, CDR1 is LNHDA and CDR2 is SQIVND (reference sequence). The CDR3 sequence is 14 residues long. Trimming removed 6 bases at V and 7 bases at J, with 18 bases between. This chain's CDR3 is CASSSQKFLLEAFF. CDR3 nucleotide sequence: TGTGCCAGTAGCTCACAAAAGTTTCTCCTTGAAGCTTTCTTT.

This clonotype was seen only once. The CDR3 loop is CSARDRGAGETQYF. The DNA for the CDR3 is TGCAGTGCTAGAGATCGGGGGGCCGGAGAGACCCAGTACTTC. The V gene is TRBV20-1, the J gene TRBJ2-5, with a weak D call TRBD2 (7 bases). The V gene lost 0 bases and the J gene lost 4 bases, with 12 bases spanning the gap. The CDR3 sequence is 14 residues long. Germline CDR1 is DFQATT and CDR2 is SNEGSKA (reference sequence).

This clonotype has a handful of counts. The DNA of the CDR3 is TGTGCCAGCAGCCTATCTGTAAGAGCGGGGATTCAAGAGACCCAGTACTTC. Residues: CASSLSVRAGIQETQYF. This chain uses TRBV12-3 or TRBV12-4 with TRBJ2-5; the match to TRBD2 covers 7 bases. The length of the CDR3 is 17 residues. V was pared by 6 bases and J by 2 bases, with 15 bases of the junction left unmatched.

The chain employs TRBV5-5 and TRBJ1-6, with unresolved D. CDR1 SGHKS and CDR2 YYEKEE come from the germline V gene (reference sequence). Trimming took 0 bases from V and 8 from J, leaving 15 bases between them. The CDR3 contains 16 residues. CDR3 protein: CASSLGRAGVDSPLHF. Written as DNA, the CDR3 is TGTGCCAGCAGCTTGGGGCGGGCGGGAGTGGATTCACCCCTCCACTTT.

V is TRBV29-1 and J is TRBJ2-5, with no clear D. From germline, CDR1 is SQVTM and CDR2 ANQGSEA. With 6 bases removed from V and 3 bases from J, the gap between germline ends came to 17 bases. This CDR3 is 14 amino acids long. CDR3 coding DNA: TGCAGCGTACTCCCCGCGGCAGGAGAAGAGACCCAGTACTTC. Its protein product is CSVLPAAGEETQYF.

The sample holds a few counts of this clonotype. This chain links TRBV5-6 with TRBJ2-7; D remains ambiguous. The V gene's germline CDR1 is SGHDT and CDR2 YYEEEE. Trimming removed 5 bases at V and 0 bases at J, with 9 bases between. The CDR3 is 13 amino acids. Here the CDR3 reads CASSDTNSYEQYF. The CDR3 DNA follows: TGTGCCAGCAGTGATACGAACTCCTACGAGCAGTACTTC.

Only a few counts were recorded for this clonotype. This rearrangement joins TRBV6-5 to TRBJ2-1; D tentatively fits TRBD1 or TRBD2 (5 bases each). Germline CDR1 and CDR2: MNHEY and SVGAGI. This CDR3 spans 16 amino acids. Trimming stripped 6 bases from V and 7 bases from J, with 22 bases between. CDR3 DNA: TGTGCCAGCAGATCCCGACCCCGGGACGGATCAAATGAGCAGTTCTTC. Its translation: CASRSRPRDGSNEQFF.

The chain is built from TRBV20-1 and TRBJ2-7, with a weak D call TRBD2 (6 bases). Trimming took off 3 bases at V and 3 bases at J, with 12 bases between the two ends. CDR1 DFQATT and CDR2 SNEGSKA come from the germline V gene (reference sequence). CDR3 length: 13 amino acids. This CDR3 reads CSASRPGVYEQYF. CDR3 nucleotides: TGCAGTGCTAGTCGGCCGGGGGTCTACGAGCAGTACTTC.

The chain recombines TRBV29-1 with TRBJ2-7; 9 bases are shared with TRBD1. CDR1 SQVTM and CDR2 ANQGSEA come from the germline V gene. This CDR3 is 14 amino acids long. V lost 7 bases to trimming and J lost 7 bases; unmatched junction nucleotides: 14. The CDR3 spells CSGRGQGSYNEQYF. CDR3 coding DNA: TGCAGCGGTAGGGGACAGGGTTCCTACAATGAGCAGTACTTC.

This clonotype showed up just once. V gene TRBV6-5 combines with J gene TRBJ1-3, with no clear D. CDR1 is MNHEY and CDR2 is SVGAGI in the germline V gene. This CDR3 is 15 amino acids long. Trimming left V 0 bases short and J 4 bases short, with 10 bases between. The chain's CDR3 is CASSYSTLGGNTIYF. CDR3 coding DNA: TGTGCCAGCAGTTACTCGACTCTTGGCGGAAACACCATATATTTT.

The CDR3 region has the DNA TGTGCCAGCAGCTTATGGGCTAGCGGGGATACTGCCTACAATGAGCAGTTCTTC. Translated: CASSLWASGDTAYNEQFF. The rearrangement joins TRBV7-6 to TRBJ2-1; 9 bases agree with TRBD2. The CDR3 loop spans 18 amino acids. Germline loops: CDR1 SGHVS, CDR2 FNYEAQ. Losses at the gene ends were 2 bases for V and 2 bases for J; bases not matched to a gene: 10.

This chain's CDR3 is CASSFNRVNQPQHF. CDR3 nucleotide sequence: TGTGCCAGCAGCTTCAACAGGGTAAATCAGCCCCAGCATTTT. The rearrangement uses TRBV5-6 and TRBJ1-5; maybe TRBD1 (6 bases). This CDR3 region has 14 residues. Trimming pared 2 bases from V and 4 bases from J, leaving 10 bases between. From germline, CDR1 is SGHDT and CDR2 YYEEEE. Full variable domain (outside the CDR3, taken from reference TRBV5-6 and TRBJ1-5): DAGVTQSPTHLIKTRGQQVTLRCSPKSGHDTVSWYQQALGQGPQFIFQYYEEEERQRGNFPDRFSGHQFPNYSSELNVNALLLGDSALYLCASSFNRVNQPQHFGDGTRLSIL.

The gene calls are TRBV11-1 and TRBJ2-7; 8 nucleotides agree with TRBD1. CDR3 length: 15 amino acids. Germline values: CDR1 SGHAT, CDR2 FQDESV (reference sequence). J gave up 4 bases and V 2 bases, and 7 bases lay outside the gene matches. The CDR3 coding sequence is TGTGCCAGCAGCTTATTCGCGCAGGGGGCGTACGAGCAGTACTTC. This encodes CASSLFAQGAYEQYF. Filled out from reference TRBV11-1 and TRBJ2-7, the complete variable domain reads EAEVAQSPRYKITEKSQAVAFWCDPISGHATLYWYRQILGQGPELLVQFQDESVVDDSQLPKDRFSAERLKGVDSTLKIQPAELGDSAMYLCASSLFAQGAYEQYFGPGTRLTVT.